This T cell receptor (beta chain) was observed in a study of CD8 T cells in ankylosing spondylitis. Germline lookup yields CDR1 SGHRS and CDR2 YFSETQ. The ends lost 5 bases at V and 2 bases at J; junction bases unmatched: 3. There are 15 residues in the CDR3. Study outcomes and limitations: Within ankylosing spondylitis blood, a TCR beta motif made up of fewer than ten highly homologous variants appeared to be characteristic.

This clonotype was counted ten times or more. What it binds is unknown. TCRdb fed the 5' RACE reads into MiXCR, producing one record per CDR3 protein. The sample has around 130,000 distinct CDR3 sequences; around 7% are singletons. The clonotype comes from a male donor with ankylosing spondylitis or in good health (not recorded which). Sample: blood, either unsorted or a sorted T cell fraction (not recorded which). This rearrangement joins TRBV5-1 to TRBJ1-6, with 8 bases aligning to TRBD1. The CDR3 here is CASRGQVTYNSPLHF. CDR3 nucleotide sequence: TGCGCCAGCAGGGGACAGGTGACCTATAATTCACCCCTCCACTTT.